This TCR beta chain was sequenced for a study of blood T cell repertoires in COVID-19 (dated by TCRdb to the early 2020s). The study in broad terms: The collaborator samples originated in the United States, Italy and Spain and spanned the acute and convalescent phases of COVID-19. Deeply sampled blood TCRbeta repertoires from subjects exposed to, actively infected with, or recovered from COVID-19 were included in the dataset. Where available, HLA class I and class II types were obtained from metadata supplied by the sample provider rather than from assay-based typing. Nearly every sample came with metadata listing a de-identified subject ID, COVID-19 status, age in years and sex. The samples were drawn from the first 160 participants of the ongoing ImmuneRACE study and from 1,200 or so subjects provided by 6 global collaborators. The repertoires were released in a freely available public database meant as a resource for research on the immune response to SARS-CoV-2. The prospective study material was composed of cDNA or gDNA derived from T cells, B-cell-depleted T cells, or PBMCs. Overall results and qualifications from the work: Clinical and demographic metadata were provided uncurated, with the amount varying by source and participant.

TCRbeta CDR3 regions were amplified from genomic DNA using the immunoSEQ Assay, a bias-controlled multiplex PCR. Regarding the original processing steps: The number of nucleated cells in each sample was estimated by amplification of reference gene primers within the assay. Sequence reads were collapsed and filtered to measure the absolute abundance of every unique TCRbeta CDR3 rearrangement. For each sample, productive Simpson clonality was calculated by taking the square root of Simpson's diversity index across productive rearrangements. TCRdb took over this immuneACCESS table, retaining in-frame rearrangements with V and J assigned. Such tables are incomplete; in checked studies, under half of the missing clones stem from an unresolved V gene, and the remainder is unexplained. V and J calls and clone size are those listed in that table; D and trimming were worked out from the DNA. This sample lists approximately 110,000 clones; approximately 80% were detected once. Roughly 20% of the sample belongs to the ten largest clones.

Ten or more counts support this clone. The clone's antigen remains unknown. No much larger clone exists at a distance of one base, and base qualities are not known. V is pared back by 1 base and J by 3 bases, with 6 bases lying between the germline termini. According to the germline V gene, CDR1 reads SGHVS and CDR2 reads FQNEAQ. Including cysteine and phenylalanine, the CDR3 has 14 amino acids. Kept here is only the CDR3 DNA, which spans 42 bases and is read in frame from base 1. Whole blood was collected in K2EDTA tubes by collaborating institutions according to the institutions' own protocols. Collaborator samples were shipped for TCRbeta analysis as frozen whole blood, isolated PBMCs, or DNA extracted from either sample type.

This receptor was taken from a man in his 70s with active or convalescent COVID-19. The V and J segments used are TRBV7-8 and TRBJ2-2; too little of a D gene remains to name it. The source material was peripheral blood. The nucleotides read TGTGCCAGCAGCTTAGGACAATACACCGGGGAGCTGTTTTTT. It translates to CASSLGQYTGELFF. The full variable domain, with segments outside the CDR3 supplied by the reference TRBV7-8 and TRBJ2-2 proteins, appears as GAGVSQSPRYKVAKRGQDVALRCDPISGHVSLFWYQQALGQGPEFLTYFQNEAQLDKSGLPSDRFFAERPEGSVSTLKIQRTQQEDSAVYLCASSLGQYTGELFFGEGSRLTVL.